The clone carrying this T cell receptor (beta chain) was counted once. The antigen is undetermined. The length of the CDR3 is 16 residues. V was cut by 2 bases and J by 2 bases, with 14 bases left in between. From germline, CDR1 is SGDLS and CDR2 YYNGEE. TCRdb's copy holds only in-frame clones and misses some; the assay was immunoSEQ multiplex PCR. The table shows more than 2 million clones, with 85% to 95% occurring only once. The record originates from a study of shared clonotypes between healthy human individuals. The study, taken as a whole, reports: As a rule, naive subsets had a larger estimated richness than memory subsets.

CD45RO negativity and positive selection for CCR7 defined naive CD8 cells, a population that excluded terminally differentiated effector memory CD45RA+ cells. What was sequenced was naive CD8+ T cells from PBMCs. This TCR derives from a man between 18 and 35 years old in good health. Some clones in this sample may be carry-over from other donors' samples. The chain couples TRBV9 to TRBJ2-1; tentative D call: TRBD1 (5 bases). The DNA of the CDR3 is TGTGCCAGCAGCGTCGGTCAGGGTCATACCTACAATGAGCAGTTCTTC. Translation gives CASSVGQGHTYNEQFF.